This T cell receptor beta chain stems from a study of cytomegalovirus exposure and HLA in healthy donors. The study's findings and limits: Cytomegalovirus-associated TCR beta chains were listed, numbering roughly 150.

Germline CDR1 SGHRS, CDR2 YFSETQ. With V trimmed by 0 bases and J by 2 bases, 4 bases remained unmatched. The CDR3 extends over 15 amino acids. Amplification used 60 Vbeta primers and 13 Jbeta primers. The repertoire was sequenced with immunoSEQ multiplex PCR; TCRdb's copy has only in-frame clones and lacks some. The sample holds around 99,000 clones, 65% to 85% seen once. With respect to this clone: Its antigen is unidentified.

Source material: PBMCs. The clonotype comes from a man aged 25 to 40 in good health and CMV-seronegative. The chain combines TRBV5-1 with TRBJ2-7; 8 nucleotides align to TRBD2. CDR3 sequence reads: CASSLVAGPPYEQYF. For the CDR3, the DNA is TGCGCCAGCAGCTTGGTAGCGGGACCTCCCTACGAGCAGTACTTC. Looking up the rest from reference TRBV5-1 and TRBJ2-7 gives the full variable domain: KAGVTQTPRYLIKTRGQQVTLSCSPISGHRSVSWYQQTPGQGLQFLFEYFSETQRNKGNFPGRFSGRQFSNSRSEMNVSTLELGDSALYLCASSLVAGPPYEQYFGPGTRLTVT.